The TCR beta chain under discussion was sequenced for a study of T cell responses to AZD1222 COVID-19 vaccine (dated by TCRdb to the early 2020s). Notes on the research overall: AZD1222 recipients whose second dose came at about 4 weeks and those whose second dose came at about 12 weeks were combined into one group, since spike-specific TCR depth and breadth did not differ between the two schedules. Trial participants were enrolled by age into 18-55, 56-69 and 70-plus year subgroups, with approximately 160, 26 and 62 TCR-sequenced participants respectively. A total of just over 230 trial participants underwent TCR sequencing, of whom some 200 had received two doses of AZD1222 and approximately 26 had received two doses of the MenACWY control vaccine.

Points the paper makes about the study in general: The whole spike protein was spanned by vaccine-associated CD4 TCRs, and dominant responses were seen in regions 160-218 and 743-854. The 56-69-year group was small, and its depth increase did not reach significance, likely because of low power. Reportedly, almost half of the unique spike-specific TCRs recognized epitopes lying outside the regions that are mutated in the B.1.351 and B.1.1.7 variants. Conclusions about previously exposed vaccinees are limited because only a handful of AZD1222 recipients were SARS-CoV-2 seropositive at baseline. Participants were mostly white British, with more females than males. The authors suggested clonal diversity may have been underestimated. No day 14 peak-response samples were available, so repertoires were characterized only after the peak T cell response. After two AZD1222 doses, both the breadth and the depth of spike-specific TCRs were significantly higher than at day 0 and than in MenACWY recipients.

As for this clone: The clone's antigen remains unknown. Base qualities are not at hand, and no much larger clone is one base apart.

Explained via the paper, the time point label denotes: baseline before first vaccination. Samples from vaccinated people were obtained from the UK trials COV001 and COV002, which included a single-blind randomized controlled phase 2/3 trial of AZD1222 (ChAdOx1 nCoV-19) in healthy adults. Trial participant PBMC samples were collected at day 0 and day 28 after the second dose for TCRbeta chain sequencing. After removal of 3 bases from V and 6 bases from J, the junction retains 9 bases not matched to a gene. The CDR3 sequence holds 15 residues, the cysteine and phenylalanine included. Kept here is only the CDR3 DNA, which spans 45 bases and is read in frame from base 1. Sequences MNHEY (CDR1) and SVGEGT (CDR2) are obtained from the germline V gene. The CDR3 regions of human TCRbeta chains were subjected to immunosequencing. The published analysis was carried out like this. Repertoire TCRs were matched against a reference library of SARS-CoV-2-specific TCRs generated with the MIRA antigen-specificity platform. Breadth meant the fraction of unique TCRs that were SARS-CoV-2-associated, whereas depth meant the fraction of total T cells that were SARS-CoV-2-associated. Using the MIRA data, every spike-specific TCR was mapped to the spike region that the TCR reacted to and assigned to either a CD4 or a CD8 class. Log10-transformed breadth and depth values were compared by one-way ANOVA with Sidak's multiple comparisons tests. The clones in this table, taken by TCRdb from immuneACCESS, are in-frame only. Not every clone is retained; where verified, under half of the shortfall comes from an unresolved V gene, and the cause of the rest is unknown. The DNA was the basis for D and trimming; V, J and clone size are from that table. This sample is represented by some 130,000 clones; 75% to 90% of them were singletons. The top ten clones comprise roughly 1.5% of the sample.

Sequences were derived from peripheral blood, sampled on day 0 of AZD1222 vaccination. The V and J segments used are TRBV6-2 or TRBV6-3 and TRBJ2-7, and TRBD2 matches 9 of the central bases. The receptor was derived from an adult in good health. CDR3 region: CASSYPLAGTSEQYF. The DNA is TGTGCCAGCAGTTATCCTCTAGCGGGGACGAGCGAGCAGTACTTC.